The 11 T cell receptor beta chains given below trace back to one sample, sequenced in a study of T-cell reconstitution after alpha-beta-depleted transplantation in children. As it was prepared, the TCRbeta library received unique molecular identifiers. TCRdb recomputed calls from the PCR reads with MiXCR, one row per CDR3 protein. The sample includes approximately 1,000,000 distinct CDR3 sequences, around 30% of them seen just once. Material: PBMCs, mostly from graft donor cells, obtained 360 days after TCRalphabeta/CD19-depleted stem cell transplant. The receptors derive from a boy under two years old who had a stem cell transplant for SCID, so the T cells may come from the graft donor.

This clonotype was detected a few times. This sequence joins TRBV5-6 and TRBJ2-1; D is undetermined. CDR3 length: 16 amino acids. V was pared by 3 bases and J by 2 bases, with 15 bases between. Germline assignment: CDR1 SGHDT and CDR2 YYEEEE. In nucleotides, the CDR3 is TGTGCCAGCAGCTCGGGCCAACGGAAGCCCTACAATGAGCAGTTCTTC. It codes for CASSSGQRKPYNEQFF.

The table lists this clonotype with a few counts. The CDR3 DNA follows: TGCAGTGCTAGAGATCCACTAAGTCCGGGGCACTACGAGCAGTACTTC. It codes for CSARDPLSPGHYEQYF. The chain carries TRBV20-1 and TRBJ2-7; D may correspond to TRBD1 or TRBD2 (5 bases each). The germline V gene encodes CDR1 DFQATT and CDR2 SNEGSKA (reference sequence). V lost 0 bases to trimming and J lost 3 bases, with 18 bases between them. The CDR3 runs to 16 residues.

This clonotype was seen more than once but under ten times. For the CDR3, the DNA is TGCGCCAGCAGCATATACAGGGGAGCTGGGAATGAGCAGTTCTTC. This codes for CASSIYRGAGNEQFF. The genes are TRBV5-1 and TRBJ2-1, with TRBD1 identical over 7 bases. Looked up from germline, CDR1 is SGHRS and CDR2 is YFSETQ. The CDR3 has 15 residues. The V gene end was trimmed by 4 bases and the J gene end by 7 bases; junction bases not matched to a gene: 11.

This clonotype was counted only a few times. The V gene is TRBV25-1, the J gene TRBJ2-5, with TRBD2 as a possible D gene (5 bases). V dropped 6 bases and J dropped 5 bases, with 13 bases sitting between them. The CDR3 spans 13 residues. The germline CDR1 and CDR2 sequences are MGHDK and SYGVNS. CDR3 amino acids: CASREDVRETQYF. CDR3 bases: TGTGCCAGCAGGGAGGATGTGAGGGAGACCCAGTACTTC. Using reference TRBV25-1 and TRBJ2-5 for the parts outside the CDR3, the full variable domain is EADIYQTPRYLVIGTGKKITLECSQTMGHDKMYWYQQDPGMELHLIHYSYGVNSTEKGDLSSESTVSRIRTEHFPLTLESARPSHTSQYLCASREDVRETQYFGPGTRLLVL.

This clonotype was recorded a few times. The CDR3 here is CASSHWARGQPLHF. CDR3 nucleotide sequence: TGTGCCAGCAGCCATTGGGCTAGAGGGCAACCCCTCCACTTT. J is TRBJ1-6 and V is TRBV3-1, with D unresolved. CDR1 and CDR2 from the germline V gene are LGHDT and YNNKEL (reference sequence). The CDR3 runs 14 residues. V was shortened by 3 bases and J by 12 bases, with 15 bases between the two germline ends.

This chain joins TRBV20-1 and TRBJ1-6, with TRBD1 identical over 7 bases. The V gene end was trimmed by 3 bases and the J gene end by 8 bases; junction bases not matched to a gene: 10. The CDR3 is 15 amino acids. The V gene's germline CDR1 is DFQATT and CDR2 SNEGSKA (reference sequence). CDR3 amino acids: CSARAADRVYSPLHF. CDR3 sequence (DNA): TGCAGTGCTAGGGCCGCCGACAGGGTGTATTCACCCCTCCACTTT.

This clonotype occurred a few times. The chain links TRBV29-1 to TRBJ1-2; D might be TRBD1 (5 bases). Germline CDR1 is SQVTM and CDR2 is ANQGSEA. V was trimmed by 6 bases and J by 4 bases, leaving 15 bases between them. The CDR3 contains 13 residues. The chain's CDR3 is CSVGHPKIYGYTF. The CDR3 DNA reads TGCAGCGTCGGACACCCCAAGATCTATGGCTACACCTTC.

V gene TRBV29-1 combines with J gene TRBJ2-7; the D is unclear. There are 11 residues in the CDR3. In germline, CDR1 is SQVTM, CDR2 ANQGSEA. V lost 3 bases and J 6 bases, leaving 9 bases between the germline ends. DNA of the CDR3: TGCAGCGTTGAGGGGTCGACCGAGCAGTACTTC. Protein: CSVEGSTEQYF.

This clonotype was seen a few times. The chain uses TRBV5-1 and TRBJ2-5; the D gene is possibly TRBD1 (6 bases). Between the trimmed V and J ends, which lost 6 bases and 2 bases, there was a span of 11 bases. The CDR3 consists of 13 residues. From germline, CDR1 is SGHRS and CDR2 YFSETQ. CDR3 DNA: TGCGCCAGCAATCGGGACACTCAAGAGACCCAGTACTTC. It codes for CASNRDTQETQYF. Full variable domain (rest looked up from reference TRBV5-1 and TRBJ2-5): KAGVTQTPRYLIKTRGQQVTLSCSPISGHRSVSWYQQTPGQGLQFLFEYFSETQRNKGNFPGRFSGRQFSNSRSEMNVSTLELGDSALYLCASNRDTQETQYFGPGTRLLVL.

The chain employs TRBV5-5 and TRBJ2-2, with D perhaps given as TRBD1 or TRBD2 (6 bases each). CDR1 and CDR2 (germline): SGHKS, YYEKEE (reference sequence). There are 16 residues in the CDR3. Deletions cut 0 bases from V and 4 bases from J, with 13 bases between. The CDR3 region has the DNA TGTGCCAGCAGCTTGGCCGGGGGCCCCCGCACCGGGGAGCTGTTTTTT. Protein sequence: CASSLAGGPRTGELFF.

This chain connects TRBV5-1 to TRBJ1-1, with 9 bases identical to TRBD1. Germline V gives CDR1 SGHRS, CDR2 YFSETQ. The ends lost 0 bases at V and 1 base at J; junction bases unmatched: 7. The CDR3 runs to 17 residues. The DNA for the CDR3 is TGCGCCAGCAGCTTGGAACAGGGGGCGTATAGGAACACTGAAGCTTTCTTT. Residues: CASSLEQGAYRNTEAFF.